This is a list of T cell receptor beta chains from one sample in a study of radiotherapy plus CTLA-4 blockade in lung cancer. Assay: immunoSEQ multiplex PCR; the TCRdb copy retains only in-frame clones and omits some. The data show around 59,000 clones, approximately 68% seen once. The sequencing here drew on peripheral blood, taken from a patient treated with radiotherapy plus ipilimumab. These receptors were collected from a human donor with non-small cell lung cancer whose response to radiotherapy plus ipilimumab could not be evaluated. Each CDR3 is given with its conserved first and last residue. The order of the fields is V gene, clone size, J gene, D gene, CDR3 protein, CDR3 DNA. D genes are given only for firm matches. Size tells how often a clone was seen (once, few, many) or the class of an expanded clone, and some rows leave it out.

V gene: TRBV5-5
clone size: NA
J gene: TRBJ2-7
D gene: NA
CDR3 protein: CASSYSGEQYF
CDR3 DNA: TGTGCCAGCAGCTATTCGGGGGAGCAGTACTTC

V gene: TRBV28
clone size: few
J gene: TRBJ2-3
D gene: TRBD2
CDR3 protein: CASGTSGGSSTDTQYF
CDR3 DNA: TGTGCCAGCGGGACTAGCGGGGGTTCAAGCACAGATACGCAGTATTTT

V gene: TRBV9
clone size: NA
J gene: TRBJ2-2
D gene: NA
CDR3 protein: CASSVGTGGELFF
CDR3 DNA: TGTGCCAGCAGCGTAGGAACGGGAGGGGAGCTGTTTTTT

V gene: TRBV2
clone size: NA
J gene: TRBJ1-6
D gene: TRBD1
CDR3 protein: CASSEAPGQVTPLHF
CDR3 DNA: TGTGCCAGCAGTGAAGCCCCGGGACAGGTTACACCCCTCCACTTT

V gene: TRBV6-1
clone size: NA
J gene: TRBJ1-1
D gene: TRBD1
CDR3 protein: CASRLRTGETEAFF
CDR3 DNA: TGTGCCAGCAGGTTGAGGACAGGGGAAACTGAAGCTTTCTTT

V gene: TRBV5-6
clone size: NA
J gene: TRBJ1-6
D gene: NA
CDR3 protein: CASSLVEGASPLHF
CDR3 DNA: TGTGCCAGCAGCTTGGTAGAGGGTGCCTCACCCCTCCACTTT

V gene: TRBV5-5
clone size: few
J gene: TRBJ1-5
D gene: NA
CDR3 protein: CASSLSRENQPQHF
CDR3 DNA: TGTGCCAGCAGCTTGTCCAGGGAAAATCAGCCCCAGCATTTT

V gene: TRBV21-1
clone size: NA
J gene: TRBJ2-2
D gene: NA
CDR3 protein: CASSKKVWTGDTGELFF
CDR3 DNA: TGTGCCAGCAGCAAAAAAGTTTGGACAGGGGACACCGGGGAGCTGTTTTTT

V gene: TRBV4-3
clone size: NA
J gene: TRBJ2-3
D gene: NA
CDR3 protein: CASSQAEGDTQYF
CDR3 DNA: TGCGCCAGCAGCCAAGCGGAGGGAGATACGCAGTATTTT

V gene: TRBV27
clone size: NA
J gene: TRBJ2-7
D gene: NA
CDR3 protein: CASSQTGTYEQYF
CDR3 DNA: TGTGCCAGCAGCCAGACAGGTACCTACGAGCAGTACTTC

V gene: TRBV7-9
clone size: NA
J gene: TRBJ2-7
D gene: TRBD1
CDR3 protein: CASSSQRDRSSYEQYF
CDR3 DNA: TGTGCCAGCAGCTCCCAAAGGGACAGGTCCTCCTACGAGCAGTACTTC

V gene: TRBV5-1
clone size: NA
J gene: TRBJ1-2
D gene: NA
CDR3 protein: CASSAVPGGRNYGYTF
CDR3 DNA: TGCGCCAGCAGCGCTGTACCGGGGGGGCGAAACTATGGCTACACCTTC

V gene: TRBV10-3
clone size: NA
J gene: TRBJ1-3
D gene: NA
CDR3 protein: CAIRTVQSENTIYF
CDR3 DNA: TGTGCCATCAGGACAGTCCAGTCGGAAAACACCATATATTTT

V gene: TRBV10-3
clone size: NA
J gene: TRBJ2-5
D gene: NA
CDR3 protein: CAIASGFLETQYF
CDR3 DNA: TGTGCCATCGCTTCGGGTTTTTTAGAGACCCAGTACTTC

V gene: TRBV6-1
clone size: NA
J gene: TRBJ1-6
D gene: TRBD1
CDR3 protein: CASSSGTGTYSPLHF
CDR3 DNA: TGTGCCAGCAGTTCCGGGACAGGGACGTATTCACCCCTCCACTTT

V gene: TRBV5-1
clone size: NA
J gene: TRBJ2-3
D gene: TRBD2
CDR3 protein: CASSFLAGSTDTQYF
CDR3 DNA: TGCGCCAGCAGCTTCTTAGCGGGGAGCACAGATACGCAGTATTTT

V gene: TRBV9
clone size: NA
J gene: TRBJ2-1
D gene: TRBD2
CDR3 protein: CASSGATSGQSNEQFF
CDR3 DNA: TGTGCCAGCAGCGGTGCAACTAGCGGGCAATCTAATGAGCAGTTCTTC

V gene: TRBV5-3
clone size: NA
J gene: TRBJ1-5
D gene: TRBD1
CDR3 protein: CARSSRGARRQPQHF
CDR3 DNA: TGTGCCAGAAGCTCCAGGGGGGCTCGGAGACAGCCCCAGCATTTT

V gene: TRBV9
clone size: NA
J gene: TRBJ1-4
D gene: TRBD1
CDR3 protein: CASSAPQGAQATNEKLFF
CDR3 DNA: TGTGCCAGCAGCGCCCCGCAGGGGGCTCAAGCAACTAATGAAAAACTGTTTTTT

V gene: TRBV10-2
clone size: NA
J gene: TRBJ2-5
D gene: NA
CDR3 protein: CASSAGWGYQETQYF
CDR3 DNA: TGCGCCAGCAGTGCTGGGTGGGGCTACCAAGAGACCCAGTACTTC

V gene: TRBV5-4
clone size: NA
J gene: TRBJ2-5
D gene: TRBD2
CDR3 protein: CASSLGLAELETQYF
CDR3 DNA: TGTGCCAGCAGCTTGGGACTAGCGGAGTTGGAGACCCAGTACTTC

V gene: TRBV6-5
clone size: once
J gene: TRBJ1-1
D gene: TRBD1
CDR3 protein: CASSYSKGTGKAFF
CDR3 DNA: TGTGCCAGCAGTTACTCGAAAGGGACAGGAAAAGCTTTCTTT

V gene: TRBV9
clone size: NA
J gene: TRBJ1-1
D gene: NA
CDR3 protein: CASSVDTNTEAFF
CDR3 DNA: TGTGCCAGCAGCGTAGACACGAACACTGAAGCTTTCTTT

V gene: TRBV28
clone size: once
J gene: TRBJ2-1
D gene: NA
CDR3 protein: CASSSPGVTIEQFF
CDR3 DNA: TGTGCCAGCAGTTCCCCCGGGGTCACTATAGAGCAGTTCTTC

V gene: TRBV30
clone size: NA
J gene: TRBJ2-4
D gene: TRBD1
CDR3 protein: CAWSEGARVKNIQYF
CDR3 DNA: TGTGCCTGGAGCGAGGGGGCCCGTGTCAAAAACATTCAGTACTTC

V gene: TRBV6-1
clone size: NA
J gene: TRBJ2-1
D gene: NA
CDR3 protein: CASRALASSYNEQFF
CDR3 DNA: TGTGCCAGCAGAGCACTAGCAAGCTCCTACAATGAGCAGTTCTTC

V gene: TRBV9
clone size: NA
J gene: TRBJ2-3
D gene: TRBD2
CDR3 protein: CASSSPLAGGPGDTQYF
CDR3 DNA: TGTGCCAGCAGCTCCCCTTTGGCGGGGGGGCCGGGAGATACGCAGTATTTT

V gene: TRBV7-9
clone size: NA
J gene: TRBJ2-3
D gene: NA
CDR3 protein: CASSLDPGGGESTDTQYF
CDR3 DNA: TGTGCCAGCAGCTTAGACCCCGGAGGGGGGGAAAGCACAGATACGCAGTATTTT

V gene: TRBV19
clone size: once
J gene: TRBJ2-1
D gene: TRBD2
CDR3 protein: CASSLGLGLAGNSLEQFF
CDR3 DNA: TGTGCCAGTAGTTTGGGATTGGGACTAGCGGGAAACTCCCTTGAGCAGTTCTTC

V gene: TRBV7-6
clone size: NA
J gene: TRBJ1-6
D gene: TRBD1
CDR3 protein: CASSPTGTVNSPLHF
CDR3 DNA: TGTGCCAGCAGCCCAACCGGGACAGTGAATTCACCCCTCCACTTT

V gene: TRBV7-2
clone size: NA
J gene: TRBJ2-3
D gene: TRBD2
CDR3 protein: CASSLEGTSGPSTDTQYF
CDR3 DNA: TGTGCCAGCAGCTTAGAGGGGACTAGCGGGCCTAGCACAGATACGCAGTATTTT

V gene: TRBV6-5
clone size: once
J gene: TRBJ2-7
D gene: TRBD1
CDR3 protein: CASSYLDRGAYEQYF
CDR3 DNA: TGTGCCAGCAGTTACTTGGACAGGGGGGCCTACGAGCAGTACTTC

V gene: TRBV7-9
clone size: NA
J gene: TRBJ2-1
D gene: NA
CDR3 protein: CASSLSLASYNEQFF
CDR3 DNA: TGTGCCAGCAGCTTATCTCTAGCGTCCTACAATGAGCAGTTCTTC

V gene: TRBV6-5
clone size: NA
J gene: TRBJ2-7
D gene: NA
CDR3 protein: CASRGTTGTAPQYF
CDR3 DNA: TGTGCCAGCAGAGGGACGACAGGGACTGCTCCTCAGTACTTC

V gene: TRBV7-6
clone size: NA
J gene: TRBJ1-3
D gene: NA
CDR3 protein: CASSLGGAGTLSGNTIYF
CDR3 DNA: TGTGCCAGCAGCCTGGGGGGGGCAGGAACACTATCTGGAAACACCATATATTTT

V gene: TRBV4-1
clone size: NA
J gene: TRBJ2-7
D gene: TRBD1
CDR3 protein: CASSQDLQDRGRVYEQYF
CDR3 DNA: TGCGCCAGCAGCCAAGATCTCCAGGACAGGGGGCGCGTCTACGAGCAGTACTTC

V gene: TRBV28
clone size: once
J gene: TRBJ1-2
D gene: NA
CDR3 protein: CASSLQNGYTF
CDR3 DNA: TGTGCCAGCAGTCTCCAGAATGGCTACACCTTC

V gene: TRBV29-1
clone size: NA
J gene: TRBJ1-1
D gene: NA
CDR3 protein: CSVGKGGNTEAFF
CDR3 DNA: TGCAGCGTTGGAAAAGGGGGGAACACTGAAGCTTTCTTT

V gene: TRBV6-5
clone size: once
J gene: TRBJ2-7
D gene: TRBD1
CDR3 protein: CASNPTGGSPLEQYF
CDR3 DNA: TGTGCCAGCAACCCGACAGGGGGGAGTCCCTTGGAGCAGTACTTC

V gene: TRBV6-6
clone size: NA
J gene: TRBJ1-1
D gene: TRBD1
CDR3 protein: CASRETGAAFF
CDR3 DNA: TGTGCCAGCAGGGAGACAGGGGCAGCTTTCTTT

V gene: TRBV5-1
clone size: NA
J gene: TRBJ1-3
D gene: TRBD1
CDR3 protein: CASSIQGASGNTIYF
CDR3 DNA: TGCGCCAGCAGCATACAGGGGGCGTCTGGAAACACCATATATTTT

V gene: TRBV6-5
clone size: few
J gene: TRBJ2-1
D gene: TRBD1
CDR3 protein: CASSYLTGDHYNEQFF
CDR3 DNA: TGTGCCAGCAGTTACCTCACAGGGGATCACTACAATGAGCAGTTCTTC

V gene: TRBV27
clone size: few
J gene: TRBJ2-3
D gene: NA
CDR3 protein: CASIQPKGGGTDTQYF
CDR3 DNA: TGTGCCAGCATTCAACCCAAAGGGGGTGGCACAGATACGCAGTATTTT

V gene: TRBV5-8
clone size: NA
J gene: TRBJ1-2
D gene: NA
CDR3 protein: CASSLGRGVNYGYTF
CDR3 DNA: TGTGCCAGCAGCTTGGGTAGGGGCGTTAACTATGGCTACACCTTC

V gene: TRBV19
clone size: few
J gene: TRBJ1-1
D gene: TRBD1
CDR3 protein: CASSMGQGIPEAFF
CDR3 DNA: TGTGCCAGTAGTATGGGACAGGGTATCCCTGAAGCTTTCTTT

V gene: TRBV6-5
clone size: NA
J gene: TRBJ1-6
D gene: NA
CDR3 protein: CASSYTGYNSPLHF
CDR3 DNA: TGTGCCAGCAGTTACACAGGGTATAATTCACCCCTCCACTTT

V gene: TRBV7-9
clone size: NA
J gene: TRBJ2-7
D gene: TRBD2
CDR3 protein: CARSKGVPGGGDYEQYF
CDR3 DNA: TGTGCCAGATCGAAAGGGGTCCCTGGCGGGGGGGACTACGAGCAGTACTTC

V gene: TRBV29-1
clone size: few
J gene: TRBJ1-4
D gene: NA
CDR3 protein: CSVVDSPTTNEKLFF
CDR3 DNA: TGCAGCGTTGTGGACAGTCCTACAACTAATGAAAAACTGTTTTTT

V gene: TRBV28
clone size: NA
J gene: TRBJ2-7
D gene: NA
CDR3 protein: CASSLVGVENYEQYF
CDR3 DNA: TGTGCCAGCAGCCTCGTAGGTGTGGAGAACTACGAGCAGTACTTC

V gene: TRBV11-2
clone size: few
J gene: TRBJ1-2
D gene: TRBD1
CDR3 protein: CASSSGTGYNGYTF
CDR3 DNA: TGTGCCAGCAGCTCCGGGACAGGGTACAATGGCTACACCTTC

V gene: TRBV9
clone size: NA
J gene: TRBJ1-2
D gene: NA
CDR3 protein: CASSVTHKTNYGYTF
CDR3 DNA: TGTGCCAGCAGCGTTACACACAAGACTAACTATGGCTACACCTTC

V gene: TRBV19
clone size: NA
J gene: TRBJ2-2
D gene: NA
CDR3 protein: CASSMGLADTGELFF
CDR3 DNA: TGTGCCAGTAGTATGGGACTTGCGGACACCGGGGAGCTGTTTTTT

V gene: TRBV19
clone size: few
J gene: TRBJ1-2
D gene: TRBD1
CDR3 protein: CASSTGQSNGYTF
CDR3 DNA: TGTGCCAGTAGTACGGGACAGAGTAATGGCTACACCTTC

V gene: TRBV11-3
clone size: NA
J gene: TRBJ2-7
D gene: TRBD2
CDR3 protein: CASSPRTSGGYEQYF
CDR3 DNA: TGTGCCAGCAGCCCTAGGACTAGCGGAGGGTACGAGCAGTACTTC

V gene: TRBV5-1
clone size: NA
J gene: TRBJ1-2
D gene: NA
CDR3 protein: CASSYLTENYGYTF
CDR3 DNA: TGCGCCAGCAGCTACCTGACAGAAAACTATGGCTACACCTTC

V gene: TRBV10-2
clone size: NA
J gene: TRBJ2-7
D gene: TRBD2
CDR3 protein: CAAEPSGSSYEQYF
CDR3 DNA: TGCGCCGCGGAGCCTAGCGGGAGTAGTTACGAGCAGTACTTC

V gene: TRBV7-9
clone size: NA
J gene: TRBJ2-5
D gene: TRBD2
CDR3 protein: CASSSIAGGQETQYF
CDR3 DNA: TGTGCCAGCAGCTCAATAGCGGGAGGGCAAGAGACCCAGTACTTC

V gene: TRBV10-2
clone size: NA
J gene: TRBJ2-2
D gene: TRBD2
CDR3 protein: CASNGLAGELFF
CDR3 DNA: TGCGCCAGCAACGGACTAGCCGGGGAGCTGTTTTTT

V gene: TRBV10-1
clone size: few
J gene: TRBJ1-2
D gene: NA
CDR3 protein: CASSEDSNYGYTF
CDR3 DNA: TGCGCCAGCAGTGAGGACAGTAACTATGGCTACACCTTC

V gene: TRBV5-4
clone size: NA
J gene: TRBJ2-7
D gene: TRBD1
CDR3 protein: CASSPGGQGPYEQYF
CDR3 DNA: TGTGCCAGCAGCCCCGGGGGACAGGGACCCTACGAGCAGTACTTC